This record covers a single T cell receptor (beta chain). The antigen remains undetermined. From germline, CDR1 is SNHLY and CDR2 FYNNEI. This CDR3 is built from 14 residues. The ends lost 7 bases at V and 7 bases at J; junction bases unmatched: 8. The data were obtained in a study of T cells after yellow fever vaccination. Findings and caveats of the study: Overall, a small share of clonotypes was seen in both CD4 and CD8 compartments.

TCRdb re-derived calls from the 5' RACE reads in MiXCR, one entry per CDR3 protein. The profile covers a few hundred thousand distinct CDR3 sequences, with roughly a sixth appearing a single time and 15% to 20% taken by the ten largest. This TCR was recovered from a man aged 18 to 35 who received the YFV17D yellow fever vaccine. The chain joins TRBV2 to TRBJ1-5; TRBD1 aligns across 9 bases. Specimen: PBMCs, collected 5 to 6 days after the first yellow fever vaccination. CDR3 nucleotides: TGTGCCAGCACTAAACAGGGGGCGGGGCAGCCCCAGCATTTT. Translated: CASTKQGAGQPQHF.